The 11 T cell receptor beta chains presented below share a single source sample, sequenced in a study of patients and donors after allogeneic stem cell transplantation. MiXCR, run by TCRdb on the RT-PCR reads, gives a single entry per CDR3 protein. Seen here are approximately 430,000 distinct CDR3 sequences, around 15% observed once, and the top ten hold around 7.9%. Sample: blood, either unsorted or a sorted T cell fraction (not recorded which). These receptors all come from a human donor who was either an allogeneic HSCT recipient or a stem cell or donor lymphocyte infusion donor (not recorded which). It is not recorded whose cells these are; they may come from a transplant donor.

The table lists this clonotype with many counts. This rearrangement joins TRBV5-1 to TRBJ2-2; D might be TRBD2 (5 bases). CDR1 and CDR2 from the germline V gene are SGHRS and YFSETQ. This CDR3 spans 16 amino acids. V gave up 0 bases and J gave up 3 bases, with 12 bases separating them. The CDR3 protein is CASSLGLKVDTGELFF. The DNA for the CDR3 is TGCGCCAGCAGCTTGGGACTAAAAGTTGACACCGGGGAGCTGTTTTTT.

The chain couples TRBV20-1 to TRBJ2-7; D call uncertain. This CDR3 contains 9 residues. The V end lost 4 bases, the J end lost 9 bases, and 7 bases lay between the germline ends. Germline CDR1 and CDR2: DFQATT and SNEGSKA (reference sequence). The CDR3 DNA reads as TGCAGTGCTACCCCCGGGCAGTACTTC. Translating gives CSATPGQYF.

The CDR3 nucleotides are TGCAGTGTACCGGGACTCATCTACAATGAGCAGTTCTTC. Its protein is CSVPGLIYNEQFF. The chain links TRBV20-1 to TRBJ2-1, with a possible D match to TRBD2 (6 bases). Trimming took 7 bases from V and 3 from J, leaving 13 bases between them. This CDR3 contains 13 residues. Germline V gene lookup returns CDR1 DFQATT and CDR2 SNEGSKA (reference sequence).

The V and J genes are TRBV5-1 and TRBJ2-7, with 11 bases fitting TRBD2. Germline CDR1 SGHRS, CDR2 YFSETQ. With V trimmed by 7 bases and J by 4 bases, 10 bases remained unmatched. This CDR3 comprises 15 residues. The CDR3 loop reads CASGTGTSGLYEQYF. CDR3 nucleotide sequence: TGCGCCAGCGGCACCGGGACTAGCGGTTTGTACGAGCAGTACTTC.

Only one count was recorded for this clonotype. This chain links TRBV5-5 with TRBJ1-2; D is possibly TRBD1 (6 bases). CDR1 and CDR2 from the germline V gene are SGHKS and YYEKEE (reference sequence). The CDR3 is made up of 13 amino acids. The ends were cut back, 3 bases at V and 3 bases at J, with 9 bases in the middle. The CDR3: CASSWGLDYGYTF. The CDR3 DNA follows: TGTGCCAGCAGCTGGGGGCTTGACTATGGCTACACCTTC.

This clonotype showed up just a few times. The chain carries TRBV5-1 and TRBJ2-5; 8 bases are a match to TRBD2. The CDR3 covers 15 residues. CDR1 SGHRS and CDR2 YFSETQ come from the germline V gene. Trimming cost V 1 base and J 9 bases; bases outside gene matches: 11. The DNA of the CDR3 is TGCGCCAGCAGCTTGACAGGACTAGCCGGAGATGCCCAGTACTTC. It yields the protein CASSLTGLAGDAQYF.

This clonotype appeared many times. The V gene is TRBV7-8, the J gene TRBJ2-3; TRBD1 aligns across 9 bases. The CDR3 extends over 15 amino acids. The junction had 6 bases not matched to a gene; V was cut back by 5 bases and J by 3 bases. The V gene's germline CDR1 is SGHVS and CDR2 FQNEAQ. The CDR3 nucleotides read TGTGCCAGCAGCCCTACGGACAGGGGAACAGATACGCAGTATTTT. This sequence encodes CASSPTDRGTDTQYF.

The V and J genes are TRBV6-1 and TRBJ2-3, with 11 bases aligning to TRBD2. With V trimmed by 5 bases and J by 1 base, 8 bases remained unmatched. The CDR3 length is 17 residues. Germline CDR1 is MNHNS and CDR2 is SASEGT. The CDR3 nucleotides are TGTGCCAGCAGTCCGCTTAGCGGGAGGGCCGGCACAGATACGCAGTATTTT. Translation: CASSPLSGRAGTDTQYF.

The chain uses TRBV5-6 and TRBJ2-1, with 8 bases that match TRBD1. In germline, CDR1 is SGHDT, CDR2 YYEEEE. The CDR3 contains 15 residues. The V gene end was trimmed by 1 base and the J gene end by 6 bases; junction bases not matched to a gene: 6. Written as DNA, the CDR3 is TGTGCCAGCAGCTTGAGGACAGGGACGGGCAATGAGCAGTTCTTC. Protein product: CASSLRTGTGNEQFF.

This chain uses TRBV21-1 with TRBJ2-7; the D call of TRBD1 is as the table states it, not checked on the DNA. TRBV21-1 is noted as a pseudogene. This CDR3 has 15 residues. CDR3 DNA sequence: TGTGCCAGCAGCTTAGGACCGCGGACAGCTTACGAGCAGTACTTC. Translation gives CASSLGPRTAYEQYF.

The CDR3 bases are TGCGCCAGCAGCCATCCTTCCTCCGGTACGCAGTATTTT. This sequence encodes CASSHPSSGTQYF. The rearrangement uses TRBV4-3 and TRBJ2-3; D not certain. Trimming left V 3 bases short and J 8 bases short, with 12 bases between. From germline, CDR1 is LGHNA and CDR2 YSLEER. The CDR3 extends over 13 amino acids.